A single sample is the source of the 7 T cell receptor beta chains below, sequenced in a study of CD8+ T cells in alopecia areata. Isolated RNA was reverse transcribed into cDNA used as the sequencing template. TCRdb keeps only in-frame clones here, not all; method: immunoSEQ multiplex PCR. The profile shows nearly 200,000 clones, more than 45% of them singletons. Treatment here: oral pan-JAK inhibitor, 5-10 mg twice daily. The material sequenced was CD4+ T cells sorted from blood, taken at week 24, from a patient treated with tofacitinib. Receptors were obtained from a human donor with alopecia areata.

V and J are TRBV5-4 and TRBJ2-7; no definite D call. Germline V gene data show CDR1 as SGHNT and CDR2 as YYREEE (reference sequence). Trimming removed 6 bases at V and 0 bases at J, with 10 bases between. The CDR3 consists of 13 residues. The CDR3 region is CASKMAYSYEQYF. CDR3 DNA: TGTGCCAGCAAAATGGCATACTCCTACGAGCAGTACTTC.

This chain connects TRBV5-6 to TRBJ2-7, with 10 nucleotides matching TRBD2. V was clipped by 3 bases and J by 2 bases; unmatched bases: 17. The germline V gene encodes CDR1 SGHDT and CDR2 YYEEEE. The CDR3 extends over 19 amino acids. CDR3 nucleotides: TGTGCCAGCAGCTCTCGACCGGGACTAGCGAGAGCATTCCCCTACGAGCAGTACTTC. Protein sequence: CASSSRPGLARAFPYEQYF.

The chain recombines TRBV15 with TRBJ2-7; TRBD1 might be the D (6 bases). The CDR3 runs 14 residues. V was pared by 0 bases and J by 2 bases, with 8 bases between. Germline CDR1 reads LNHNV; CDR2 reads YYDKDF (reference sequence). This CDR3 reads CATSRDKGAYEQYF. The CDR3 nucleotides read TGTGCCACCAGCAGAGATAAGGGGGCCTACGAGCAGTACTTC.

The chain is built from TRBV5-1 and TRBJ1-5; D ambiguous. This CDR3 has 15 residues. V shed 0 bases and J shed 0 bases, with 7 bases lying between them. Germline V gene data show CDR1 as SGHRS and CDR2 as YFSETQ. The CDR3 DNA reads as TGCGCCAGCAGCTTGGACGTTAATAGCAATCAGCCCCAGCATTTT. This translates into CASSLDVNSNQPQHF.

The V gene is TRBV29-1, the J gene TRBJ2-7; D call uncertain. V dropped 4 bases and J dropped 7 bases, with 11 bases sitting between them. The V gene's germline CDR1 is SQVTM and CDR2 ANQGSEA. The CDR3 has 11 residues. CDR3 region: CSVGRSEEQYF. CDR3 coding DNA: TGCAGCGTTGGCCGCTCCGAAGAGCAGTACTTC.

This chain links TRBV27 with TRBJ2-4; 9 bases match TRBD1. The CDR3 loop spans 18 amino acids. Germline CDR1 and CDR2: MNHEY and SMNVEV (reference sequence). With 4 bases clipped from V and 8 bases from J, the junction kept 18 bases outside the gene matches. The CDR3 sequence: CASSSPGRRGTGSDIQYF. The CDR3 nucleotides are TGTGCCAGCAGTTCCCCCGGTCGGCGAGGGACAGGGTCGGACATTCAGTACTTC.

The DNA of the CDR3 is TGTGCCTGGACCAGGGAACCGGCAGATACGCAGTATTTT. Protein product: CAWTREPADTQYF. This sequence joins TRBV30 and TRBJ2-3; tentatively, D is TRBD1 (5 bases). This CDR3 is built from 13 residues. Looked up from germline, CDR1 is GTSNPN and CDR2 is SVGIG (reference sequence). The V and J ends lost 4 bases and 4 bases respectively, with 12 bases between them.